The entry below describes one T cell receptor (beta chain). What it binds is not known. This entry comes from a study of CD8+CD57+ T cells in acquired aplastic anemia. The wider study: Quantities of DNA derived from sorted CD4+ and CD8+ cells averaged roughly 3 ug. Study results and limitations: Around 30 was the count of CD8+ CDR3 sequences that patients shared with controls.

Investigators profiled TCR beta VDJ and CDR3 from genomic DNA template. A single record per CDR3 protein comes from TCRdb applying MiXCR to the reads. The sample has some 180,000 distinct CDR3 sequences; roughly 65% are singletons. Only patients with CD8+CD57+ cell expansion on flow cytometry were chosen for sequencing. With no exception, the patients had severe acquired aplastic anemia. The V end lost 5 bases, the J end lost 5 bases, and 10 bases lay between the germline ends. Germline V lookup: CDR1 SEHNR, CDR2 FQNEAQ (reference sequence). The CDR3 runs to 13 residues. This clonotype was sampled from a human donor with aplastic anemia. The sample taken for sequencing was sorted CD4+, CD8+, or CD8+CD57+ T cells (not recorded which) from PBMCs. The rearrangement uses TRBV7-9 and TRBJ1-5; TRBD1 might be the D (6 bases). This CDR3 is CASSPGEDQPQHF. The CDR3 DNA is TGTGCCAGCAGCCCAGGGGAAGATCAGCCCCAGCATTTT.